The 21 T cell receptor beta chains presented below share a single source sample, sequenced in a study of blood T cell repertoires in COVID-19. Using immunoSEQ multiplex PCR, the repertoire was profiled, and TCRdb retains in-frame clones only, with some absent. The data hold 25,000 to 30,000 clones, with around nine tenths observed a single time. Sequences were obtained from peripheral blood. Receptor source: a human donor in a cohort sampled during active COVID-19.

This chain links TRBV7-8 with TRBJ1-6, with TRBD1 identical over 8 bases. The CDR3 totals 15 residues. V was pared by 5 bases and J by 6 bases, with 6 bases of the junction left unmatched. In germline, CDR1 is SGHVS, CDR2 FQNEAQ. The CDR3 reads CASSLGRGLNSPLHF. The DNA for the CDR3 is TGTGCCAGCAGCCTCGGCAGGGGGCTTAATTCACCCCTCCACTTT. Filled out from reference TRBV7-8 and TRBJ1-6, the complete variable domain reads GAGVSQSPRYKVAKRGQDVALRCDPISGHVSLFWYQQALGQGPEFLTYFQNEAQLDKSGLPSDRFFAERPEGSVSTLKIQRTQQEDSAVYLCASSLGRGLNSPLHFGNGTRLTVT.

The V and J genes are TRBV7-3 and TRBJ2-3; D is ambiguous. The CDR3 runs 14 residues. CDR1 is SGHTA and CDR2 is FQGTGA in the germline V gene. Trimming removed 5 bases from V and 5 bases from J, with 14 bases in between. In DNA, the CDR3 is TGTGCCAGCAGCCCAGGCGCAGAATTAGATACGCAGTATTTT. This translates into CASSPGAELDTQYF. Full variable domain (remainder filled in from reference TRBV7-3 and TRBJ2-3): GAGVSQTPSNKVTEKGKYVELRCDPISGHTALYWYRQSLGQGPEFLIYFQGTGAADDSGLPNDRFFAVRPEGSVSTLKIQRTERGDSAVYLCASSPGAELDTQYFGPGTRLTVL.

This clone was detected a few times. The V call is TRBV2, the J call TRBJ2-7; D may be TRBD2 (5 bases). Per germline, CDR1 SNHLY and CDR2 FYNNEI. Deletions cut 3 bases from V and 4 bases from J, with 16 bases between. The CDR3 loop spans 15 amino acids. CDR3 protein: CASSELGLSIYEQYF. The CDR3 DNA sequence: TGTGCCAGCAGTGAGTTAGGACTTTCTATTTACGAGCAGTACTTC.

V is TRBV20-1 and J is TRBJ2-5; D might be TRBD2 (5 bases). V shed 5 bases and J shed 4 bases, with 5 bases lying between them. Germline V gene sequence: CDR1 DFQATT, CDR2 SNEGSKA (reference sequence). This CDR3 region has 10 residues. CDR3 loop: CSARGETQYF. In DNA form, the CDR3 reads TGCAGTGCTCGGGGAGAGACCCAGTACTTC.

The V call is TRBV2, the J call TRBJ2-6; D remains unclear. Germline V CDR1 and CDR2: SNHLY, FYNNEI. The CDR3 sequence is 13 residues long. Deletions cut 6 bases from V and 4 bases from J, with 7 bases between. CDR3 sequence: CASRLRGANVLTF. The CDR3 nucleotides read TGTGCCAGCAGATTACGGGGGGCCAACGTCCTGACTTTC.

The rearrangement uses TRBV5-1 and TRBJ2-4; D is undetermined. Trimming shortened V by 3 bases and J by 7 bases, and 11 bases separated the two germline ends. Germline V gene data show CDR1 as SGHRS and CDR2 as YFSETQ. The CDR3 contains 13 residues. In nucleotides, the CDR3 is TGCGCCAGCAGCTCCGCGGCCCCCAACATTCAGTACTTC. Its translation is CASSSAAPNIQYF.

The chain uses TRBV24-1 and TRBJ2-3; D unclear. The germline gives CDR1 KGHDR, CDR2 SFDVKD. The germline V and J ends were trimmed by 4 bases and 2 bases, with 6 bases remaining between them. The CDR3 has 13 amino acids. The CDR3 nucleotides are TGTGCCACCAGTGACCCCTACACAGATACGCAGTATTTT. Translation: CATSDPYTDTQYF.

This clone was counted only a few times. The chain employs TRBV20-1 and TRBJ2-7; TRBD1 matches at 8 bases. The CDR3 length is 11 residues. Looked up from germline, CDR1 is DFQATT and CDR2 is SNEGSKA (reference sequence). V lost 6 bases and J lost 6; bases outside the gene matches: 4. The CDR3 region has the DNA TGCAGTGCCCTGACAGGGGTCGAGCAGTACTTC. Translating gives CSALTGVEQYF.

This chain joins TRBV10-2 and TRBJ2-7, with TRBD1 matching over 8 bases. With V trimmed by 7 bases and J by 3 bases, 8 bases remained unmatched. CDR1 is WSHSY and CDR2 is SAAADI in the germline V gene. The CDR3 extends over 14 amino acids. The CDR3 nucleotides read TGCGCCAGCACTACAGGACAGGGCAACTACGAGCAGTACTTC. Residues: CASTTGQGNYEQYF.

The CDR3 region is CASSPGSEYYGYTF. The DNA of the CDR3 is TGTGCCAGCAGCCCGGGGTCAGAATACTATGGCTACACCTTC. This chain uses TRBV3-1 (or the pseudogene TRBV3-2) with TRBJ1-2; D remains ambiguous. This CDR3 comprises 14 residues. The germline CDR1 and CDR2 sequences are LGHDT and YNNKEL (reference sequence). With 4 bases removed from V and 3 bases from J, the gap between germline ends came to 12 bases.

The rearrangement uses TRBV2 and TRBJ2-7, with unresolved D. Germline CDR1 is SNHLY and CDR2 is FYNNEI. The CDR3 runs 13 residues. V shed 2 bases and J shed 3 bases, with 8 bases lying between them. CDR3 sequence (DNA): TGTGCCAGCAGTGAACCCCTCCTCTACGAGCAGTACTTC. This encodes CASSEPLLYEQYF.

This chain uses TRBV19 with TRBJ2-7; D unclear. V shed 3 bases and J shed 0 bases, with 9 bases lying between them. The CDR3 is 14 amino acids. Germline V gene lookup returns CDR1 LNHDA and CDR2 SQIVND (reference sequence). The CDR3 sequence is CASSIGGSSYEQYF. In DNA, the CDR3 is TGTGCCAGTAGTATTGGTGGCAGCTCCTACGAGCAGTACTTC.

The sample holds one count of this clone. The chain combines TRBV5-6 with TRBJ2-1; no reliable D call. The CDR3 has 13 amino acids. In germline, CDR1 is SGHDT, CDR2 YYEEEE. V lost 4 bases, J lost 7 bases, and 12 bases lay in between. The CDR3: CASSIQVRNEQFF. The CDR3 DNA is TGTGCCAGCAGCATCCAGGTACGGAATGAGCAGTTCTTC.

DNA of the CDR3: TGTGCCAGCAGCCAAGTACGGGGTTGGGCCGGGGAGCTGTTTTTT. The encoded protein is CASSQVRGWAGELFF. This chain links TRBV3-1 (or the pseudogene TRBV3-2) with TRBJ2-2, with D maybe TRBD2 (5 bases). V was cut by 1 base and J by 6 bases, with 12 bases left in between. This CDR3 has 15 amino acids. Germline CDR1 is LGHDT and CDR2 is YNNKEL (reference sequence).

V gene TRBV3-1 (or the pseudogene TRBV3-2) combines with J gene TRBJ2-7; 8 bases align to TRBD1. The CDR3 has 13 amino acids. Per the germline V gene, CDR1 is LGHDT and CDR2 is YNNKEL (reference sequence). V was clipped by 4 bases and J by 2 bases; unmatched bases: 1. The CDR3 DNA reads TGTGCCAGCAGCCCGACAGGGGCCTACGAGCAGTACTTC. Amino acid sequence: CASSPTGAYEQYF.

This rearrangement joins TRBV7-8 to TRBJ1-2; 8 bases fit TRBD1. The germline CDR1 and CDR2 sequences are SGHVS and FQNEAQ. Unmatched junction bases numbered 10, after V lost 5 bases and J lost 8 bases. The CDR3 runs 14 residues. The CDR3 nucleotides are TGTGCCAGCAGCCCCCGGACAGGGAGCACAGGCTACACCTTC. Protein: CASSPRTGSTGYTF.

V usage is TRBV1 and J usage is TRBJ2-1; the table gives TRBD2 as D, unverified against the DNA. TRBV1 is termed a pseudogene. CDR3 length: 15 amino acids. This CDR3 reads CTSSRLAGLYNEQFF. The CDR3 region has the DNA TGCACCAGCAGCCGCCTAGCGGGACTCTACAATGAGCAGTTCTTC.

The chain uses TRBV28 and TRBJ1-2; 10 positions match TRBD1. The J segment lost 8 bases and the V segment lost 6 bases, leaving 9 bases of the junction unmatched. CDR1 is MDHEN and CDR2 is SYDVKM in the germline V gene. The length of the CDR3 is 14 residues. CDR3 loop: CASSTTGTGVGYTF. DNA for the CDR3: TGTGCCAGCAGCACAACCGGGACAGGGGTAGGCTACACCTTC.

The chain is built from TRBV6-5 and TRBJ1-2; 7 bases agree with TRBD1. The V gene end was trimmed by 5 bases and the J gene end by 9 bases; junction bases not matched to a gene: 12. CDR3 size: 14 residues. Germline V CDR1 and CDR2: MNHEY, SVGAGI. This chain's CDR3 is CASSTTRDSQRYTF. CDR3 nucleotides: TGTGCCAGCAGTACGACTCGGGACAGTCAGCGCTACACCTTC.

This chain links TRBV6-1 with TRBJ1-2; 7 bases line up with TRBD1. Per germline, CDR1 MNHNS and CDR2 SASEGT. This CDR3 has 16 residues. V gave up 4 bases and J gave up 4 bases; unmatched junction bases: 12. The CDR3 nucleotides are TGTGCCAGCAGTGCCGTACGGACAGGAGGGGGCTATGGCTACACCTTC. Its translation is CASSAVRTGGGYGYTF.

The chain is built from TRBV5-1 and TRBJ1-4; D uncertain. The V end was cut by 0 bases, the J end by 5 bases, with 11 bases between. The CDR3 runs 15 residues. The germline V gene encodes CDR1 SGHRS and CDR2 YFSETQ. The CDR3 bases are TGCGCCAGCAGCTTGGCCGGTCAATTCAATGAAAAACTGTTTTTT. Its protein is CASSLAGQFNEKLFF.